This T cell receptor beta chain was retrieved from a study of blood T cell repertoires in COVID-19. Study-wide context: T cells, B-cell-depleted T cells, or PBMCs supplied cDNA or gDNA.

CDR1 SGHAT and CDR2 FQNNGV come from the germline V gene. This CDR3 has 14 amino acids. Trimming removed 1 base from V and 9 bases from J; junction bases left unmatched: 5. This clone came up a few times. Original analysis: Using reference gene primer amplification, nucleated cell counts were estimated. The table came from immunoSEQ multiplex PCR; TCRdb's copy has only in-frame clones and leaves some out. Clone size and the V and J calls come from that table; the DNA yielded D and trimming. The table records about 100,000 clones, about 90% of them present only once. The chain links TRBV11-2 to TRBJ2-1; 8 nucleotides match TRBD2. This sequence was found in a human donor with active COVID-19. The donor label of this sample is uncertain. What was sequenced was peripheral blood. In DNA form, the CDR3 reads TGTGCCAGCAGCTTAGCCGGGACTAGGATTGAGCAGTTCTTC. Protein product: CASSLAGTRIEQFF.